Listed here is a single T cell receptor beta chain. This clonotype was seen many times. What this receptor recognizes is not known. Within one base of it there is no much larger clone, and no base qualities were kept. Graves' hyperthyroidism was defined as stable when no progression to ophthalmopathy occurred over 18 months of follow-up. Hyperthyroidism patients were aged 18 to 65 years and newly diagnosed, with disease duration of less than 2 months. Patients with uncontrolled infections, other autoimmune diseases, pregnancy or lactation were excluded. Diagnoses were based on clinical symptoms, serum thyroxine and TRAb, thyroid ultrasound and orbital computed tomography. Ficoll-Paque density gradient centrifugation was used to isolate PBMCs from under 11 ml of fresh peripheral blood. Total RNA was extracted with Trizol reagent, and quality was checked on an Agilent 2100 Bioanalyzer. Amplification of TCR beta CDR3 regions was carried out from RNA transcripts. The first round of RT-PCR for the TCR CDR3 was performed with the HTBI primer set and the Qiagen OneStep RT-PCR kit. Libraries were constructed in a second round of multiplex PCR, after which size selection and purification were carried out. Libraries were sequenced paired-end with 100 bp reads on an Illumina HiSeq2000. The published analysis was carried out like this. SOAPnuke was used to process the raw data, with reads discarded if the reads contained adapters or uncalled bases, had a mean Phred below 15, or lacked an exact constant-primer or identifier match. High-quality paired reads were merged with COPE v1.2.5, and unique nucleotide sequences were defined as clonotypes. MiTCR v1.1 was used to align clonotypes to the IMGT TRBV, TRBD and TRBJ reference segments. The analysis was restricted to V-J combinations with a frequency above 0.0001, which together covered 98% to 99.2% of the repertoires. A TCS score was defined as the ratio of F50 (clonal expansion) to E x V (chaos), with BLOSUM62-based TCRdist applied between CDR3 peptides within each V-J. Welch's t-statistics and random forest reduced 514 V-J features to roughly 13, which were used in a naive Bayes classifier (R e1071). TCRdb reprocessed the public reads (quality trimming at Q25 with fastp, clone calling with MiXCR) and kept in-frame beta chains. Each CDR3 protein appears once, grouped with its most common genes and DNA. The authors' filters were not applied to this entry. This sample gives about 590,000 distinct CDR3 sequences in total; 15% to 19% of them show up just once. 7.3% of the sample is in the top ten clones.

V and J are trimmed by 2 bases and 7 bases, and the gene matches miss 7 bases of the junction. CDR1 and CDR2 (SGHTA, FQGNSA) derive from the germline V gene. The CDR3 holds 15 amino acids from the cysteine to the phenylalanine. CDR3 DNA only is kept here, 45 bases in frame from base 1. This record belongs to a study of T cells in Graves' hyperthyroidism and ophthalmopathy (dated by TCRdb to the late 2010s). Some background on the complete study: Peripheral blood was collected at initial diagnosis, before any treatment. The study also compared thyroid tissue and blood T-cell repertoires from about six Graves' hyperthyroidism patients. According to the paper, TCR Vbeta CDR3 sequencing was carried out on some 140 peripheral blood samples, which came from fewer than 50 ophthalmopathy, under 85 hyperthyroidism and about 17 progressor patients. Once sampling was done, hyperthyroidism patients were given methimazole at a starting dose of 30 mg daily, whereas ophthalmopathy patients were given high-dose intravenous methylprednisolone. The 75 to 100 discovery patients were divided at random into training and test sets in a 7:3 ratio. Whether ophthalmopathy could be predicted prospectively was tested in an independent validation cohort made up of some 20 hyperthyroidism patients plus 17 patients who later progressed to ophthalmopathy. To identify TCR V-J signatures that set the groups apart, the researchers used a discovery cohort of about a hundred patients, made up of under 45 with Graves' ophthalmopathy and 55 to 65 with stable Graves' hyperthyroidism.

Overall study results and their limits: Sample size was not statistically predetermined, and blinding of investigators to group allocation was not performed. A model built on a 13 V-J signature distinguished ophthalmopathy from stable hyperthyroidism, reaching around 87% sensitivity and around 81% specificity in cross-validation and 80%/75% in testing. During validation, the model predicted progression to ophthalmopathy a median of roughly six months ahead of onset, with approximately 71% sensitivity and roughly 75% specificity. Most expanded thyroid clonotypes (frequency above 0.001) were also detected in blood, suggesting blood repertoires may reflect thyroid immune responses.

The sample taken for sequencing was blood. The clonotype was recovered from a woman aged 25 to 39 with Graves' hyperthyroidism. Rearrangement joined TRBV7-2 to TRBJ2-7; 11 nucleotides in the junction match TRBD2. The CDR3 amino acid sequence is: CASSLSLAGGREQYF. The DNA sequence is TGTGCCAGCAGCTTAAGTCTAGCGGGGGGAAGGGAGCAGTACTTC.